This T cell receptor (beta chain) came from a study of blood T cell repertoires in COVID-19. Generated by immunoSEQ multiplex PCR, the TCRdb table keeps only in-frame clones and is missing some. In the table there are around 80,000 clones, 65% to 80% of which are singletons. This CDR3 spans 12 amino acids. In germline, CDR1 is ENHRY, CDR2 SYGVKD. After removal of 2 bases from V and 12 bases from J, the junction contained 5 bases not matched to a gene. Sample: peripheral blood. The receptor was isolated from a woman of 80 years or more with active or convalescent COVID-19. The chain recombines TRBV10-3 with TRBJ2-7; TRBD2 aligns across 9 bases. CDR3 amino acids: CAISEVSGGPYF. For the CDR3, the DNA is TGTGCCATCAGTGAGGTTAGCGGGGGACCGTACTTC.